The rows below give T cell receptor beta chains drawn from one sample of a study of T-cell memory formation after mild COVID-19. A single record per CDR3 protein comes from TCRdb applying MiXCR to the 5' RACE reads. The table records a few hundred thousand distinct CDR3 sequences, about 16% of them present only once. Material for sequencing was PBMCs or a T cell subset sorted from them (not recorded which). The origin of the receptors is a man aged 18 to 29 who had mild COVID-19 (a few samples of this study predate the infection). Cell type and time point are not known. Both conserved end residues are part of each CDR3.

j_gene: TRBJ2-1; v_gene: TRBV12-3/TRBV12-4; CDR3aa: CASRFSGTGYNEQFF
j_gene: TRBJ1-1; v_gene: TRBV12-3/TRBV12-4; CDR3aa: CASRTSMEGTEAFF
j_gene: TRBJ1-3; v_gene: TRBV29-1; CDR3aa: CSAREGAGNTIYF
j_gene: TRBJ2-2; v_gene: TRBV7-8; CDR3aa: CASSWTGTSPGELFF
j_gene: TRBJ2-3; v_gene: TRBV29-1; CDR3aa: CSVVLQGNVWNTDTQYF
j_gene: TRBJ2-4; v_gene: TRBV28; CDR3aa: CASRTQGGYIQYF
j_gene: TRBJ2-5; v_gene: TRBV28; CDR3aa: CATTTGQERETQYF
j_gene: TRBJ1-6; v_gene: TRBV7-2; CDR3aa: CASSLGARTNSPLHF
j_gene: TRBJ1-1; v_gene: TRBV4-2; CDR3aa: CASSQDLGQVVAFF
j_gene: TRBJ2-3; v_gene: TRBV4-2; CDR3aa: CASSRAGGGDFTDTQYF
j_gene: TRBJ1-3; v_gene: TRBV6-6; CDR3aa: CASSYTFSRTGGNTIYF